The clone carrying this TCR beta chain was counted ten times or more. Its specificity is not known. From germline, CDR1 is SQVTM and CDR2 ANQGSEA. This CDR3 is built from 15 residues. V lost 4 bases to trimming and J lost 7 bases, with 22 bases between them. The data are from a study of T-cell reconstitution after alpha-beta-depleted transplantation in children. Molecular barcoding with unique molecular identifiers was used for the TCRbeta library. MiXCR was run by TCRdb on the PCR reads, yielding one entry per CDR3 protein. The sample has about 260,000 distinct CDR3 sequences; under 9.5% are singletons. Regarding the study as a whole: Reports say that about two months after transplant, the alpha-beta T cells came out of several hundred graft clones that had expanded. T-cell numbers and diversity, one year after transplant, stemmed largely from T cells that were newly produced. Where some patients showed high TCRbeta diversity at day 60, it came from recipient T cells and thymic progenitors that had survived.

V and J are TRBV29-1 and TRBJ2-5; D gene ambiguous. This receptor was obtained from a male patient younger than 18 who had a stem cell transplant for acute lymphoblastic leukemia, so the T cells may come from the graft donor. This specimen consisted of PBMCs, mostly from graft donor cells, obtained 180 days after TCRalphabeta/CD19-depleted stem cell transplant. Here the CDR3 DNA reads TGCAGCGTTGCTCTTGAAGGGCTAGGTATGGCGACCCAGTACTTC. Amino acids: CSVALEGLGMATQYF.